The 24 T cell receptor beta chains below come from one sample, sequenced in a study of blood T cell repertoires in COVID-19. The method was immunoSEQ multiplex PCR; TCRdb's version includes in-frame clones alone and lacks a portion of them. The sample consists of 130,000 or so clones, under 90% of them appearing once. Material: PBMCs or T cells enriched from blood (not recorded which). The receptors were sampled from a man aged 35 to 55 with acute COVID-19.

The V call is TRBV7-2, the J call TRBJ1-4; maybe TRBD1 (5 bases). V was clipped by 2 bases and J by 7 bases, with 14 bases between them. The CDR3 runs 15 residues. In germline, CDR1 is SGHTA, CDR2 FQGNSA. The CDR3 DNA sequence: TGTGCCAGCAGCTTACGGCGGGGGAGCGGTGAAAAACTGTTTTTT. Encoded protein: CASSLRRGSGEKLFF.

The chain combines TRBV11-2 with TRBJ2-7; D may be TRBD1 (6 bases). Germline CDR1 is SGHAT and CDR2 is FQNNGV. The CDR3 consists of 16 residues. Trimming removed 3 bases from V and 2 bases from J, with 17 bases in between. CDR3 sequence (DNA): TGTGCCAGCAGCTTGGGGTGGGGGCGAGAAACCTACGAGCAGTACTTC. Its protein is CASSLGWGRETYEQYF.

The J gene is TRBJ2-3, the V gene TRBV19; D remains ambiguous. CDR1 is LNHDA, CDR2 SQIVND, per germline (reference sequence). Between the trimmed V and J ends, which lost 2 bases and 6 bases, there was a span of 9 bases. CDR3 length: 13 amino acids. CDR3 loop: CASSIFPADTQYF. Here the CDR3 DNA reads TGTGCCAGTAGTATATTCCCCGCGGATACGCAGTATTTT.

The rearrangement joins TRBV28 to TRBJ1-1, with D unclear. V shed 6 bases and J shed 2 bases, with 4 bases lying between them. Germline V gene sequence: CDR1 MDHEN, CDR2 SYDVKM. This CDR3 comprises 11 residues. The CDR3 coding sequence is TGTGCCAGCAGCTTCAACACTGAAGCTTTCTTT. Protein: CASSFNTEAFF.

This clone was detected once. This chain uses TRBV5-5 with TRBJ1-1; perhaps TRBD1 as D (5 bases). V was clipped by 0 bases and J by 5 bases, with 14 bases between them. This CDR3 region has 15 residues. The germline CDR1 and CDR2 sequences are SGHKS and YYEKEE (reference sequence). This CDR3 is CASSLGPGLVTEAFF. DNA of the CDR3: TGTGCCAGCAGCTTGGGTCCAGGGTTGGTGACTGAAGCTTTCTTT.

This chain connects TRBV11-1 to TRBJ1-4, with 9 bases aligning to TRBD1. The CDR3 is 13 amino acids. V was clipped by 3 bases and J by 8 bases; unmatched bases: 1. CDR1 SGHAT and CDR2 FQDESV come from the germline V gene (reference sequence). The CDR3 protein is CASSFGQGEKLFF. In nucleotides, the CDR3 is TGTGCCAGCAGCTTCGGACAGGGGGAAAAACTGTTTTTT.

With regard to this clone: This same CDR3 is encoded by further DNA sequences in the sample. V is TRBV5-1 and J is TRBJ2-7; a weak D match, TRBD2 (5 bases). The CDR3 covers 15 residues. Trimming stripped 0 bases from V and 1 base from J, with 11 bases between. The germline V gene has CDR1 SGHRS and CDR2 YFSETQ. DNA for the CDR3: TGCGCCAGCAGCTTGGCCCCGGGGTCATCCTACGAGCAGTACTTC. Its translation is CASSLAPGSSYEQYF.

The rearrangement links TRBV3-1 (or the pseudogene TRBV3-2) to TRBJ2-2, with 8 positions matching TRBD2. V dropped 6 bases and J dropped 1; count of bases not matched to a gene: 4. The CDR3 length is 15 residues. Germline CDR1 is LGHDT and CDR2 is YNNKEL (reference sequence). The CDR3 sequence is CASRTSGGNTGELFF. CDR3 coding DNA: TGTGCCAGCAGAACTAGCGGAGGGAACACCGGGGAGCTGTTTTTT.

This chain links TRBV11-3 with TRBJ2-1; the D is unclear. The CDR3 is made up of 13 amino acids. Trimming removed 1 base at V and 5 bases at J, with 6 bases between. Germline CDR1 and CDR2: SGHNT and YENEEA. The CDR3 reads CASSLGWHNEQFF. In DNA form, the CDR3 reads TGTGCCAGCAGCTTAGGGTGGCACAATGAGCAGTTCTTC.

V usage is TRBV21-1 and J usage is TRBJ1-2; the table gives TRBD1 as D, unverified against the DNA. TRBV21-1 is reported as a pseudogene. This CDR3 region has 18 residues. CDR3 sequence reads: CASSNEGTGLIGAYGYTF. The CDR3 nucleotides read TGTGCCAGCAGCAATGAGGGGACAGGGCTAATTGGGGCGTATGGCTACACCTTC.

The chain combines TRBV14 with TRBJ2-2; maybe TRBD1 (6 bases). V was cut by 4 bases and J by 1 base, with 13 bases left in between. The CDR3 has 16 amino acids. In germline, CDR1 is SGHDN, CDR2 FVKESK. The CDR3 DNA is TGTGCCAGCAGCCGGAGATTGGACAGGAACACCGGGGAGCTGTTTTTT. It encodes CASSRRLDRNTGELFF.

The gene calls are TRBV9 and TRBJ1-2, with 10 bases identical to TRBD1. The CDR3 is made up of 15 amino acids. V shed 4 bases, J shed 2 bases, and the junction held 5 bases outside the gene matches. Germline assignment: CDR1 SGDLS and CDR2 YYNGEE. The CDR3: CASSLDRGHNYGYTF. The CDR3 nucleotides read TGTGCCAGCAGCCTAGACAGGGGGCACAACTATGGCTACACCTTC.

Concerning this clone itself: An end of the junction does not agree with germline; a read error may underlie this. The V and J genes are TRBV7-7 and TRBJ2-5, with D perhaps TRBD1 (5 bases). Germline V lookup: CDR1 SSHAT, CDR2 FNYEAQ (reference sequence). CDR3 length: 16 residues. Here the CDR3 DNA reads TGTGCTAGCAGCTCTTCTAACCAGGGCTTCCAAGAGACCCAGTACTTC. This sequence encodes CASSSSNQGFQETQYF.

The rearrangement uses TRBV2 and TRBJ1-6, with 7 bases identical to TRBD1. Per the germline V gene, CDR1 is SNHLY and CDR2 is FYNNEI. This CDR3 contains 16 residues. Germline trimming cut 2 bases from V and 5 bases from J; bases unmatched to any gene: 6. The CDR3 region is CASSEIVGTDNSPLHF. The CDR3 DNA sequence: TGTGCCAGCAGTGAAATAGTGGGGACAGATAATTCACCCCTCCACTTT.

The chain couples TRBV18 to TRBJ2-3; D might be TRBD2 (6 bases). CDR1 is KGHSH and CDR2 is LQKENI in the germline V gene. This CDR3 contains 14 residues. Trimming removed 1 base from V and 3 bases from J, with 8 bases in between. The CDR3: CASSPRRETDTQYF. DNA of the CDR3: TGTGCCAGCTCACCACGGAGGGAGACAGATACGCAGTATTTT.

This clone was recorded once. The chain carries TRBV27 and TRBJ2-2; the match to TRBD1 covers 9 bases. The V gene's germline CDR1 is MNHEY and CDR2 SMNVEV (reference sequence). Trimming removed 5 bases from V and 3 bases from J; junction bases left unmatched: 4. This CDR3 comprises 15 residues. The chain's CDR3 is CASSTGTGYTGELFF. CDR3 coding DNA: TGTGCCAGCAGTACCGGGACAGGGTACACCGGGGAGCTGTTTTTT.

V and J are TRBV19 and TRBJ1-5; 10 bases map to TRBD1. The V segment lost 2 bases and the J segment 6 bases; nucleotides outside the gene matches: 7. The CDR3 has 16 amino acids. Germline-derived CDR1 and CDR2 are LNHDA and SQIVND (reference sequence). The DNA of the CDR3 is TGTGCCAGTAGTATACTCTCCGGGACAGGGGTTCAGCCCCAGCATTTT. Protein product: CASSILSGTGVQPQHF.

The chain has TRBV6-5 and TRBJ2-3, with D maybe TRBD2 (6 bases). The CDR3 has 13 amino acids. Trimming removed 6 bases at V and 2 bases at J, with 9 bases between. The germline V gene has CDR1 MNHEY and CDR2 SVGAGI. The DNA of the CDR3 is TGTGCCAGCAGAGGAGGGGACACAGATACGCAGTATTTT. Its protein is CASRGGDTDTQYF.

This clone was counted once. This chain's CDR3 is CASSLSGQGIDEQYF. CDR3 nucleotide sequence: TGTGCCAGCAGCTTAAGTGGACAGGGAATTGACGAGCAGTACTTC. J is TRBJ2-7 and V is TRBV7-3; 8 nucleotides agree with TRBD1. V trimming: 1 base; J trimming: 5 bases; junction bases outside the gene matches: 7. The CDR3 length is 15 residues. Germline loops: CDR1 SGHTA, CDR2 FQGTGA.

This chain connects TRBV27 to TRBJ1-1, with 7 bases identical to TRBD1. CDR3 length: 15 amino acids. Losses at the gene ends were 4 bases for V and 1 base for J; bases not matched to a gene: 6. CDR1 MNHEY and CDR2 SMNVEV come from the germline V gene (reference sequence). CDR3 bases: TGTGCCAGCAGTTCCCACAGGGGAGCGAACACTGAAGCTTTCTTT. This sequence encodes CASSSHRGANTEAFF.

The chain carries TRBV9 and TRBJ1-1, with a tentative D call TRBD1 (5 bases). The CDR3 has 15 amino acids. Per germline, CDR1 SGDLS and CDR2 YYNGEE. V was shortened by 4 bases and J by 5 bases, with 18 bases between the two germline ends. CDR3 coding DNA: TGTGCCAGCAGCCCTAGAGGCAGGGAGGTAACTGAAGCTTTCTTT. Protein sequence: CASSPRGREVTEAFF.

J is TRBJ2-5 and V is TRBV7-3, with 9 bases that match TRBD2. The CDR3 runs to 15 residues. Germline CDR1 SGHTA, CDR2 FQGTGA. Germline trimming cut 4 bases from V and 3 bases from J; bases unmatched to any gene: 6. The CDR3 sequence: CASSSSSSGKETQYF. In nucleotides, the CDR3 is TGTGCCAGCAGCTCTTCCTCTAGCGGGAAAGAGACCCAGTACTTC.

A few counts support this clone. This chain uses TRBV2 with TRBJ1-2; no firm D call. Germline V lookup: CDR1 SNHLY, CDR2 FYNNEI. This CDR3 is 12 amino acids long. With 3 bases removed from V and 4 bases from J, the gap between germline ends came to 6 bases. The CDR3 region is CASSEAVYGYTF. CDR3 DNA: TGTGCCAGCAGTGAGGCGGTCTATGGCTACACCTTC.

This sequence joins TRBV5-6 and TRBJ2-7, with a possible D match to TRBD1 (6 bases). This CDR3 contains 16 residues. V was trimmed by 3 bases and J by 0 bases, leaving 16 bases between them. Germline CDR1 reads SGHDT; CDR2 reads YYEEEE. CDR3 sequence reads: CASSWLTGSPSYEQYF. The DNA of the CDR3 is TGTGCCAGCAGCTGGCTTACAGGGAGCCCCTCCTACGAGCAGTACTTC.